Below are 26 T cell receptor beta chains sequenced from a single sample in a study of blood T cells in healthy people across ages. A second roughly 6 to 11 cycle PCR used barcoded and J-beta primers. TCRdb itself ran the 5' RACE reads through MiXCR, one entry per CDR3 protein. The sample yields fewer than 2,000,000 distinct CDR3 sequences, roughly 43% seen once. Sequences were obtained from blood. These receptors were obtained from a human donor in good health.

The chain combines TRBV4-1 with TRBJ1-2; TRBD1 matches at 9 bases. Germline V gene sequence: CDR1 MGHRA, CDR2 YSYEKL. This CDR3 is 15 amino acids long. V lost 4 bases, J lost 5 bases, and 8 bases stayed unmatched. The CDR3 spells CASSLLPGQGYGYTF. The CDR3, as DNA: TGCGCCAGCAGCCTACTCCCGGGACAGGGTTATGGCTACACCTTC.

This clonotype was seen more than once but under ten times. V gene TRBV6-2 or TRBV6-3 combines with J gene TRBJ1-5, with D tentatively TRBD1 (5 bases). Trimming shortened V by 6 bases and J by 3 bases, and 12 bases separated the two germline ends. Looked up from germline, CDR1 is MNHEY and CDR2 is SVGEGT. This CDR3 region has 14 residues. The CDR3 DNA follows: TGTGCCAGCAGCGCTCAGGGAGACAATCAGCCCCAGCATTTT. Translated, it gives CASSAQGDNQPQHF.

This clonotype was found a few times. Here the CDR3 DNA reads TGCAGCGTTGGGGACGCTTCGGGTTCGCAGCCCCAGCATTTT. This sequence encodes CSVGDASGSQPQHF. The gene calls are TRBV29-1 and TRBJ1-5; D is perhaps TRBD1 (5 bases). The CDR3 totals 14 residues. The V and J ends lost 4 bases and 7 bases respectively, with 17 bases between them. Per germline, CDR1 SQVTM and CDR2 ANQGSEA.

The V and J genes are TRBV27 and TRBJ2-5; TRBD1 matches at 7 bases. Germline-derived CDR1 and CDR2 are MNHEY and SMNVEV (reference sequence). CDR3 length equals 16 residues. The ends lost 5 bases at V and 7 bases at J; junction bases unmatched: 16. This CDR3 is CASSTQTELAGGTQYF. The CDR3 region has the DNA TGTGCCAGCAGTACCCAAACAGAGCTCGCAGGGGGGACCCAGTACTTC.

The table lists this clonotype with a few counts. V gene TRBV4-3 combines with J gene TRBJ2-1; 10 bases fit TRBD2. The CDR3 consists of 18 residues. Germline CDR1 reads LGHNA; CDR2 reads YSLEER. Trimming took 6 bases from V and 8 from J; bases not matched to a gene: 19. CDR3 coding DNA: TGCGCCAGCAGGGAAACAATTCGAGGAGCGGGGGGGCGGTATGAGCAGTTCTTC. The encoded protein is CASRETIRGAGGRYEQFF.

This rearrangement joins TRBV20-1 to TRBJ1-6, with a weak D call TRBD1 (5 bases). CDR3 size: 13 residues. With 4 bases removed from V and 10 bases from J, the gap between germline ends came to 14 bases. Germline-derived CDR1 and CDR2 are DFQATT and SNEGSKA (reference sequence). CDR3 DNA sequence: TGCAGTGCTACGGACATGGGGAGATCACCCCTCCACTTT. Amino acids: CSATDMGRSPLHF.

The chain is built from TRBV11-2 and TRBJ1-6; D not certain. V was pared by 1 base and J by 5 bases, with 9 bases between. The CDR3 consists of 15 residues. CDR1 SGHAT and CDR2 FQNNGV come from the germline V gene. The DNA for the CDR3 is TGTGCCAGCAGCTTAGTCAGGACCGATAATTCACCCCTCCACTTT. It codes for CASSLVRTDNSPLHF.

J is TRBJ2-1 and V is TRBV14, with D tentatively TRBD1 (6 bases). V was shortened by 1 base and J by 6 bases, with 13 bases between the two germline ends. The CDR3 runs to 15 residues. Germline CDR1 SGHDN, CDR2 FVKESK. In DNA form, the CDR3 reads TGTGCCAGCAGCCAAGTATGGGGGCCCCCCAATGAGCAGTTCTTC. The encoded protein is CASSQVWGPPNEQFF.

This rearrangement joins TRBV7-2 to TRBJ1-2; unclear D gene. The CDR3 has 12 residues. Between the trimmed V and J ends, which lost 1 base and 8 bases, there was a span of 8 bases. CDR1 SGHTA and CDR2 FQGNSA come from the germline V gene. CDR3 sequence (DNA): TGTGCCAGCAGCTTAGTCGGCAGGGGCTACACCTTC. Translation: CASSLVGRGYTF.

This chain connects TRBV20-1 to TRBJ2-7, with TRBD2 matching over 10 bases. Trimming took 4 bases from V and 4 from J; bases not matched to a gene: 22. The CDR3 runs to 19 residues. Per germline, CDR1 DFQATT and CDR2 SNEGSKA (reference sequence). The CDR3 DNA reads as TGCAGTGCTATGCCCATAGGACTAGCGGTCTGGCATGGGGCTTACGAGCAGTACTTC. It encodes CSAMPIGLAVWHGAYEQYF.

In its sample, this clonotype was seen a few times. This chain links TRBV7-9 with TRBJ2-5; D may be TRBD2 (6 bases). The CDR3 runs 13 residues. The V gene lost 5 bases and the J gene lost 7 bases, with 14 bases spanning the gap. Looked up from germline, CDR1 is SEHNR and CDR2 is FQNEAQ (reference sequence). CDR3 region: CASSPQEGGTQYF. The CDR3 DNA sequence: TGTGCCAGCAGCCCCCAAGAGGGAGGGACCCAGTACTTC.

In its sample, this clonotype was seen once. The chain has TRBV6-5 and TRBJ1-1; D is possibly TRBD1 (5 bases). Looked up from germline, CDR1 is MNHEY and CDR2 is SVGAGI. This CDR3 has 14 residues. Trimming pared 9 bases from V and 3 bases from J, leaving 17 bases between. As DNA, the CDR3 is TGTGCCAGTAGCCCTCGACAGTATGACACTGAAGCTTTCTTT. This translates into CASSPRQYDTEAFF.

The table lists this clonotype with a few counts. This chain links TRBV6-4 with TRBJ2-3, with 8 bases aligning to TRBD2. The CDR3 has 13 residues. Germline values: CDR1 MRHNA, CDR2 SNTAGT. J was trimmed by 6 bases and V by 6 bases; bases with no gene match: 5. The CDR3 DNA is TGTGCCAGCAGGGGACTAGTGGGTGATACGCAGTATTTT. Translating gives CASRGLVGDTQYF.

In its sample, this clonotype was seen a few times. The chain uses TRBV7-2 and TRBJ1-2; TRBD1 agrees at 8 bases. Germline CDR1 SGHTA, CDR2 FQGNSA. The CDR3 contains 15 residues. V was pared by 4 bases and J by 7 bases, with 11 bases of the junction left unmatched. This CDR3 reads CASSSRTGRGFGYTF. The CDR3 region has the DNA TGTGCCAGCAGCTCCCGGACAGGGAGGGGATTTGGCTACACCTTC. Looking up the rest from reference TRBV7-2 and TRBJ1-2 gives the full variable domain: GAGVSQSPSNKVTEKGKDVELRCDPISGHTALYWYRQSLGQGLEFLIYFQGNSAPDKSGLPSDRFSAERTGGSVSTLTIQRTQQEDSAVYLCASSSRTGRGFGYTFGSGTRLTVV.

This clonotype was observed many times. CDR3 amino acids: CASSPIQETQYF. The CDR3 DNA reads TGTGCCAGCAGTCCCATTCAAGAGACCCAGTACTTC. The chain combines TRBV6-2 or TRBV6-3 with TRBJ2-5; D not resolved. Germline values: CDR1 MNHEY, CDR2 SVGEGT. This CDR3 is 12 amino acids long. Trimming shortened V by 5 bases and J by 2 bases, and 6 bases separated the two germline ends.

This clonotype was picked up a small number of times. The rearrangement joins TRBV12-3 or TRBV12-4 to TRBJ2-5; the D is unclear. The CDR3 is 14 amino acids. Trimming removed 3 bases from V and 5 bases from J, with 13 bases in between. The CDR3 DNA is TGTGCCAGCAGTTTTGGCCCTCAATTGGAGACCCAGTACTTC. Amino acid sequence: CASSFGPQLETQYF.

The CDR3 nucleotides read TGCGCCAGCAGCTTGACACCCGGCACGTTCCGAGATACGCAGTATTTT. Amino acids: CASSLTPGTFRDTQYF. This rearrangement joins TRBV5-1 to TRBJ2-3, with D unresolved. The CDR3 totals 16 residues. Between the trimmed V and J ends, which lost 1 base and 5 bases, there was a span of 17 bases. Germline loops: CDR1 SGHRS, CDR2 YFSETQ.

The chain links TRBV28 to TRBJ1-1; 9 bases line up with TRBD1. V dropped 4 bases and J dropped 11; count of bases not matched to a gene: 11. In germline, CDR1 is MDHEN, CDR2 SYDVKM. There are 14 residues in the CDR3. In DNA form, the CDR3 reads TGTGCCAGCAGTTCCCCTCCGGGACAGGGTAGGGCTTTCTTT. Translation: CASSSPPGQGRAFF.

The chain is built from TRBV5-5 and TRBJ1-2; the D gene is possibly TRBD1 (5 bases). The CDR3 has 17 amino acids. Between the trimmed V and J ends, which lost 4 bases and 2 bases, there was a span of 21 bases. Germline V lookup: CDR1 SGHKS, CDR2 YYEKEE (reference sequence). CDR3 DNA sequence: TGTGCCAGCAGCAACCGGGGACGTCCGCGGCCCAACTATGGCTACACCTTC. Encoded protein: CASSNRGRPRPNYGYTF. The entire variable domain, with the rest obtained from reference TRBV5-5 and TRBJ1-2, is as follows: DAGVTQSPTHLIKTRGQQVTLRCSPISGHKSVSWYQQVLGQGPQFIFQYYEKEERGRGNFPDRFSARQFPNYSSELNVNALLLGDSALYLCASSNRGRPRPNYGYTFGSGTRLTVV.

This clonotype occurred once. This sequence joins TRBV7-2 and TRBJ2-3; D not resolved. V was shortened by 1 base and J by 3 bases, with 14 bases between the two germline ends. The CDR3 has 16 residues. Germline CDR1 reads SGHTA; CDR2 reads FQGNSA. CDR3 in DNA: TGTGCCAGCAGCTTAGGCGCAAGCTGGCTGACAGATACGCAGTATTTT. Translated, it gives CASSLGASWLTDTQYF.

This clonotype has only a few counts. This rearrangement joins TRBV11-1 to TRBJ2-4; 7 nucleotides agree with TRBD2. This CDR3 has 17 amino acids. Trimming cost V 2 bases and J 9 bases; bases outside gene matches: 16. CDR1 and CDR2 from the germline V gene are SGHAT and FQDESV (reference sequence). The CDR3 loop is CASSLRRDSRTGGIQYF. The CDR3 bases are TGTGCCAGCAGCTTACGCCGGGACTCCCGAACGGGGGGCATTCAGTACTTC.

This clonotype has just a few counts. The rearrangement joins TRBV7-9 to TRBJ1-1, with D maybe TRBD1 (5 bases). The CDR3 length is 14 residues. Germline-derived CDR1 and CDR2 are SEHNR and FQNEAQ (reference sequence). V was cut by 5 bases and J by 1 base, with 11 bases left in between. The CDR3 sequence is CASSVKTENTEAFF. The CDR3 nucleotides read TGTGCCAGCAGCGTAAAGACAGAGAACACTGAAGCTTTCTTT.

Turning to this clonotype: This is likely a read error, given that the CDR3 carries no conserved phenylalanine or tryptophan at its end. The genes are TRBV6-5 and TRBJ2-1; D is possibly TRBD1 (7 bases). The CDR3 sequence is 13 residues long. V lost 5 bases, J lost 7 bases, and 12 bases lay in between. Germline V CDR1 and CDR2: MNHEY, SVGAGI. CDR3 nucleotide sequence: TGTGCCAGCAGTCGGAGGGGGCAAAATGAGCAGTTCTCC. This gives the protein CASSRRGQNEQFS.

This clonotype has just a few counts. The junction does not match germline at one end; this may be a read error. The chain carries TRBV6-4 and TRBJ2-7; either TRBD1 or TRBD2 may fit D (5 bases each). CDR1 and CDR2 from the germline V gene are MRHNA and SNTAGT. CDR3 length: 13 amino acids. CDR3 nucleotide sequence: TGTACCAGCCTTTCGGGACGGGACTACGAGCAGTACTTC. Translated: CTSLSGRDYEQYF.

This clonotype has more than one count but fewer than ten. The chain links TRBV18 to TRBJ2-4, with unresolved D. CDR3 length equals 13 residues. Germline CDR1 KGHSH, CDR2 LQKENI. The germline V and J ends were trimmed by 3 bases and 2 bases, with 5 bases remaining between them. This CDR3 reads CASSPVPKNIQYF. Here the CDR3 DNA reads TGTGCCAGCTCACCGGTACCCAAAAACATTCAGTACTTC.

This chain connects TRBV12-3 or TRBV12-4 to TRBJ1-1, with unresolved D. This CDR3 is built from 14 residues. Trimming cost V 1 base and J 7 bases, with 13 bases left between them. The CDR3 DNA follows: TGTGCCAGCAGTTTAGTCCGCCGGAACGGTGAAGCTTTCTTT. This codes for CASSLVRRNGEAFF.